The 21 T cell receptor beta chains reported below all come from one sample, sequenced in a study of blood T cell repertoires in COVID-19. Some clones are missing from TCRdb's copy, which holds only in-frame ones; the method was immunoSEQ multiplex PCR. The table shows over 65,000 clones, with roughly 81% occurring only once. Sequenced: peripheral blood. The receptors here all came from a human donor in a cohort sampled during active COVID-19.

The J gene is TRBJ2-7, the V gene TRBV12-3 or TRBV12-4; D gene uncertain. Deletions cut 5 bases from V and 2 bases from J, with 10 bases between. This CDR3 is 13 amino acids long. CDR3 sequence reads: CASSEQNTYEQYF. The CDR3 DNA reads TGTGCCAGCAGTGAACAGAATACCTACGAGCAGTACTTC.

V and J are TRBV19 and TRBJ2-3; perhaps TRBD1 as D (5 bases). CDR1 and CDR2 from the germline V gene are LNHDA and SQIVND (reference sequence). This CDR3 is 17 amino acids long. V dropped 4 bases and J dropped 0 bases, with 17 bases sitting between them. The CDR3 nucleotides read TGTGCCAGTAGTAAAGGGGCTAGGGGCCACAGCACAGATACGCAGTATTTT. Encoded protein: CASSKGARGHSTDTQYF.

This clone showed up just once. V and J are TRBV11-2 and TRBJ2-5; D is ambiguous. Germline lookup yields CDR1 SGHAT and CDR2 FQNNGV. CDR3 length: 14 amino acids. V lost 1 base, J lost 5 bases, and 11 bases lay in between. For the CDR3, the DNA is TGTGCCAGCAGCTTAGGAAGCATCAGGGAGACCCAGTACTTC. Amino acid sequence: CASSLGSIRETQYF.

The gene calls are TRBV29-1 and TRBJ1-1; D is unclear. The CDR3 extends over 13 amino acids. From germline, CDR1 is SQVTM and CDR2 ANQGSEA. Trimming took 7 bases from V and 4 from J, leaving 16 bases between them. The CDR3 is CSAGPWSGTEAFF. DNA for the CDR3: TGCAGCGCTGGCCCCTGGTCGGGCACTGAAGCTTTCTTT.

The table lists this clone with a few counts. The chain uses TRBV9 and TRBJ2-7; 10 bases line up with TRBD2. J gave up 4 bases and V 3 bases, and 7 bases lay outside the gene matches. The CDR3 length is 15 residues. Germline-derived CDR1 and CDR2 are SGDLS and YYNGEE. CDR3 DNA: TGTGCCAGCAGCGGAACTAGCGGGAAAGGGTACGAGCAGTACTTC. It is translated as CASSGTSGKGYEQYF.

V usage is TRBV19 and J usage is TRBJ2-1, with D possibly TRBD2 on 6 matching bases. This CDR3 comprises 14 residues. Trimming removed 4 bases from V and 0 bases from J, with 7 bases in between. CDR1 and CDR2 from the germline V gene are LNHDA and SQIVND (reference sequence). In DNA form, the CDR3 reads TGTGCCAGTAGTAAGGGAGGCTCCTACAATGAGCAGTTCTTC. Amino acids: CASSKGGSYNEQFF.

The V and J genes are TRBV11-2 and TRBJ2-7; weak D call: TRBD1 (6 bases). This CDR3 comprises 15 residues. The V and J ends lost 5 bases and 6 bases respectively, with 20 bases between them. Germline V gene lookup returns CDR1 SGHAT and CDR2 FQNNGV. CDR3 region: CASSPTPRGIFEQYF. Written as DNA, the CDR3 is TGTGCCAGCAGCCCCACTCCCAGGGGAATTTTCGAGCAGTACTTC.

This rearrangement joins TRBV2 to TRBJ1-2; a weak D match, TRBD1 (5 bases). Trimming stripped 2 bases from V and 0 bases from J, with 10 bases between. CDR1 is SNHLY and CDR2 is FYNNEI in the germline V gene. The CDR3 covers 15 residues. CDR3 region: CASSEQGNTNYGYTF. CDR3 bases: TGTGCCAGCAGTGAACAGGGCAATACTAACTATGGCTACACCTTC.

The chain links TRBV28 to TRBJ1-1; TRBD1 matches at 10 bases. CDR1 is MDHEN, CDR2 SYDVKM, per germline. The CDR3 extends over 15 amino acids. Trimming cost V 4 bases and J 5 bases; bases outside gene matches: 7. The CDR3: CASSSPRQGATEAFF. CDR3 nucleotide sequence: TGTGCCAGCAGTTCCCCCCGACAGGGGGCGACTGAAGCTTTCTTT.

Only one count was recorded for this clone. This chain joins TRBV4-1 and TRBJ1-1, with 10 positions matching TRBD1. From germline, CDR1 is MGHRA and CDR2 YSYEKL. This CDR3 spans 16 amino acids. J gave up 2 bases and V 4 bases, and 7 bases lay outside the gene matches. The CDR3 sequence: CASSLQDRGGNTEAFF. In DNA form, the CDR3 reads TGCGCCAGCAGCCTCCAGGACAGGGGGGGAAACACTGAAGCTTTCTTT.

The chain uses TRBV6-7 and TRBJ1-1; possible D gene TRBD1, 6 bases. TRBV6-7 is sorted into the ORF group, with uncertain function. V was trimmed by 0 bases and J by 1 base, leaving 18 bases between them. The CDR3 spans 18 residues. CDR3 sequence reads: CASSYSPGGVGANTEAFF. The CDR3, as DNA: TGTGCCAGCAGTTACTCACCCGGAGGCGTGGGGGCGAACACTGAAGCTTTCTTT.

The chain links TRBV12-3 or TRBV12-4 to TRBJ2-1; D may be TRBD2 (6 bases). The CDR3 has 12 amino acids. Trimming took off 6 bases at V and 5 bases at J, with 8 bases between the two ends. The CDR3 loop is CASSTSNNEQFF. The CDR3 region has the DNA TGTGCCAGCAGCACTAGCAACAATGAGCAGTTCTTC.

A few counts support this clone. The rearrangement links TRBV20-1 to TRBJ2-3, with D maybe TRBD2 (5 bases). Germline CDR1 and CDR2: DFQATT and SNEGSKA (reference sequence). The CDR3 spans 15 residues. With 3 bases removed from V and 2 bases from J, the gap between germline ends came to 15 bases. The CDR3 sequence: CSASEWTSTTDTQYF. Here the CDR3 DNA reads TGCAGTGCTAGTGAGTGGACTTCAACCACAGATACGCAGTATTTT.

This chain uses TRBV3-1 (or the pseudogene TRBV3-2) with TRBJ2-7; possibly TRBD1 for D (5 bases). Germline-derived CDR1 and CDR2 are LGHDT and YNNKEL (reference sequence). The V end was cut by 5 bases, the J end by 0 bases, with 11 bases between. CDR3 length: 14 residues. CDR3 sequence (DNA): TGTGCCAGCAGCGAGACAGTTTCCTCCTACGAGCAGTACTTC. Its translation is CASSETVSSYEQYF.

V and J are TRBV25-1 and TRBJ2-1; 8 bases map to TRBD2. The CDR3 has 15 residues. Germline CDR1 and CDR2: MGHDK and SYGVNS. The V and J ends lost 3 bases and 4 bases, in that order; junction bases with no gene match: 5. This CDR3 reads CASSEGGRWYNEQFF. The CDR3, as DNA: TGTGCCAGCAGTGAGGGCGGGAGGTGGTACAATGAGCAGTTCTTC.

CDR3 in DNA: TGTGCCAGCAGCTCGGGACTAGTCTCAGGCAATGAGCAGTTCTTC. Translation gives CASSSGLVSGNEQFF. The genes are TRBV7-6 and TRBJ2-1; 8 bases are shared with TRBD2. This CDR3 comprises 15 residues. CDR1 SGHVS and CDR2 FNYEAQ come from the germline V gene. The V segment lost 4 bases and the J segment 6 bases; nucleotides outside the gene matches: 8.

The chain uses TRBV15 and TRBJ2-5; 9 positions match TRBD1. The CDR3 covers 17 residues. Per the germline V gene, CDR1 is LNHNV and CDR2 is YYDKDF (reference sequence). J gave up 2 bases and V 5 bases, and 12 bases lay outside the gene matches. The CDR3 sequence is CATSARPGTGRQETQYF. The CDR3 DNA is TGTGCCACCAGCGCCCGTCCCGGGACAGGGCGGCAAGAGACCCAGTACTTC.

This clone was detected only a few times. The chain employs TRBV5-1 and TRBJ2-3; 9 bases map to TRBD2. With 4 bases clipped from V and 1 base from J, the junction kept 4 bases outside the gene matches. Germline V gives CDR1 SGHRS, CDR2 YFSETQ. This CDR3 has 15 amino acids. The CDR3 loop is CASSLSGRGTDTQYF. The CDR3, as DNA: TGCGCCAGCAGCCTTAGCGGGAGAGGCACAGATACGCAGTATTTT.

The genes are TRBV10-2 and TRBJ2-1, with TRBD2 identical over 8 bases. This CDR3 region has 15 residues. With 2 bases clipped from V and 6 bases from J, the junction kept 6 bases outside the gene matches. Germline V gives CDR1 WSHSY, CDR2 SAAADI. The CDR3 bases are TGCGCCAGCAGTGAGCGGGAGGGAGGGGGCAATGAGCAGTTCTTC. This encodes CASSEREGGGNEQFF.

Notes on this clone: Given the absence of the conserved phenylalanine or tryptophan at the CDR3 end, a read error is likely. It is unclear where the CDR3 begins or ends on the DNA, so no DNA is shown, and the CDR3 is as TCRdb lists it. The J gene is TRBJ2-2, the V gene TRBV21-1; the D segment call TRBD2 is taken from the table without a DNA check. TRBV21-1 is given as a pseudogene. The CDR3 spans 8 amino acids, including both terminal residues. This CDR3 reads CASSKERR.

The CDR3 DNA is TGTGCCAGCAGTTCAACCGGGACTAGCCGGTTCGGTAGCTCCTACAATGAGCAGTTCTTC. Residues: CASSSTGTSRFGSSYNEQFF. The rearrangement uses TRBV27 and TRBJ2-1; 9 bases are shared with TRBD2. CDR1 is MNHEY and CDR2 is SMNVEV in the germline V gene (reference sequence). The J segment lost 0 bases and the V segment lost 4 bases, leaving 16 bases of the junction unmatched. The CDR3 covers 20 residues.